One and the same sample provided the 8 T cell receptor beta chains below, sequenced in a study of cytomegalovirus exposure and HLA in healthy donors. It was with 60 Vbeta and 13 Jbeta primers that the PCR ran. Sequenced by immunoSEQ multiplex PCR; TCRdb stores in-frame clones only, minus some. Of some 180,000 clones listed, roughly 79% were seen once; the top ten hold roughly 2.8%. The source material was PBMCs. The receptor source for this set is a male donor in good health and CMV-seronegative.

The rearrangement uses TRBV7-2 and TRBJ2-5, with 7 positions matching TRBD2. The germline CDR1 and CDR2 sequences are SGHTA and FQGNSA. The CDR3 consists of 11 residues. J gave up 2 bases and V 10 bases, and 1 base lay outside the gene matches. The CDR3 sequence is CAISGQETQYF. DNA of the CDR3: TGTGCCATTAGCGGGCAAGAGACCCAGTACTTC.

The J gene is TRBJ2-3, the V gene TRBV7-2; D might be TRBD2 (6 bases). CDR3 length equals 15 residues. V lost 3 bases and J 2 bases, leaving 12 bases between the germline ends. In germline, CDR1 is SGHTA, CDR2 FQGNSA. CDR3 region: CASSLRGPLTDTQYF. In DNA, the CDR3 is TGTGCCAGCAGCTTGCGGGGACCCCTCACAGATACGCAGTATTTT.

This clone was recorded a few times. The V and J genes are TRBV11-2 and TRBJ2-3; 9 nucleotides agree with TRBD1. V trimming: 2 bases; J trimming: 8 bases; junction bases outside the gene matches: 8. The V gene's germline CDR1 is SGHAT and CDR2 FQNNGV. The CDR3 has 15 amino acids. The CDR3 DNA reads as TGTGCCAGCAGCTTACCGACAGGGGGTTATGGTACGCAGTATTTT. Residues: CASSLPTGGYGTQYF.

V usage is TRBV23-1 and J usage is TRBJ2-7, with unresolved D. TRBV23-1 is an ORF for which the function is uncertain. Between the trimmed V and J ends, which lost 4 bases and 0 bases, there was a span of 4 bases. The CDR3 length is 12 residues. The chain's CDR3 is CASSLYSYEQYF. As DNA, the CDR3 is TGCGCCAGCAGTCTTTACTCCTACGAGCAGTACTTC.

The rearrangement joins TRBV18 to TRBJ2-2, with 10 bases matching TRBD1. The CDR3 extends over 16 amino acids. The V gene end was trimmed by 4 bases and the J gene end by 3 bases; junction bases not matched to a gene: 5. Germline CDR1 and CDR2: KGHSH and LQKENI. The DNA for the CDR3 is TGTGCCAGCTCACAGACAGGGGGCGAGCACACCGGGGAGCTGTTTTTT. This sequence encodes CASSQTGGEHTGELFF.

The genes are TRBV7-7 and TRBJ2-7; D ambiguous. Germline assignment: CDR1 SSHAT and CDR2 FNYEAQ (reference sequence). V dropped 1 base and J dropped 3 bases, with 13 bases sitting between them. This CDR3 contains 15 residues. The CDR3 DNA reads as TGTGCCAGCAGCTTAGGGCCGGGTAGGCTCTACGAGCAGTACTTC. Translation gives CASSLGPGRLYEQYF.

As for this clone: The germline gene is not matched at one end of the junction; a read error may be the cause. The chain combines TRBV5-4 with TRBJ1-2; D may be TRBD1 (5 bases). This CDR3 is 15 amino acids long. CDR1 and CDR2 (germline): SGHNT, YYREEE (reference sequence). In DNA form, the CDR3 reads TGTGCCAACAGCTTGGATAGGGGATGGAACTATGGCTACACCTTC. Translation: CANSLDRGWNYGYTF.

The chain carries TRBV19 and TRBJ1-5, with D possibly being TRBD1 (6 bases). Trimming removed 5 bases at V and 0 bases at J, with 8 bases between. CDR3 length: 14 residues. Germline V gives CDR1 LNHDA, CDR2 SQIVND (reference sequence). CDR3 loop: CASSWDNSNQPQHF. The DNA of the CDR3 is TGTGCCAGTAGTTGGGACAATAGCAATCAGCCCCAGCATTTT.